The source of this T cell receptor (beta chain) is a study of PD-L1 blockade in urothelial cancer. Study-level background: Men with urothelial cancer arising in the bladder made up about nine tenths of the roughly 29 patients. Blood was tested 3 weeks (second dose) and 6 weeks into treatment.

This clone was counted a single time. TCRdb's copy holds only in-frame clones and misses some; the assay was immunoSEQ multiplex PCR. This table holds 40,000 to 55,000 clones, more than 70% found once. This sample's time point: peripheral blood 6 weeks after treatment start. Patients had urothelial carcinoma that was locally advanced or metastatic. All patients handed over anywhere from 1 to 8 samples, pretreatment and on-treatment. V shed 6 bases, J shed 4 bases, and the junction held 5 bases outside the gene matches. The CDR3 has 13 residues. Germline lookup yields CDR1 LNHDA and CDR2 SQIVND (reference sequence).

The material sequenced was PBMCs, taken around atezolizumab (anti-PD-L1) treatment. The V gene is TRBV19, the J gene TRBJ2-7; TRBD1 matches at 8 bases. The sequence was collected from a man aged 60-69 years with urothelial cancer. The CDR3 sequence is CASSGQGGYEQYF. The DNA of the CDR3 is TGTGCCAGTAGCGGACAGGGTGGTTACGAGCAGTACTTC.